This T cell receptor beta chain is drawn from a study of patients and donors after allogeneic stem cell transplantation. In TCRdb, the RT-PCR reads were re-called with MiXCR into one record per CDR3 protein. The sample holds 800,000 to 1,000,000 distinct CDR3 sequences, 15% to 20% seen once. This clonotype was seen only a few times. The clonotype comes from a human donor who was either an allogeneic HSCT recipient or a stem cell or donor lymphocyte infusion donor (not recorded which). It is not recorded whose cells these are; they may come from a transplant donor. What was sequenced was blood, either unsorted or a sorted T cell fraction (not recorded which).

The CDR3 nucleotides read TGCAGTGCTAGTGAAAGGGCGAACACCGGGGAGCTGTTTTTT. Amino acid sequence: CSASERANTGELFF. The chain joins TRBV20-1 to TRBJ2-2, with D uncertain. Germline CDR1 DFQATT, CDR2 SNEGSKA (reference sequence). CDR3 length: 14 amino acids. V lost 3 bases, J lost 0 bases, and 8 bases lay in between.